The 27 T cell receptor beta chains given below trace back to one sample, sequenced in a study of metastatic and nonmetastatic thyroid tumors. MiXCR re-clonotyped the PCR reads for TCRdb. Of about 28,000 clones listed, under 25% were seen once; the top ten hold under 2.5%. Among the patients, none had received any treatment before thyroid surgery. Sample: blood. The receptors come from a female donor with papillary thyroid cancer or a benign thyroid nodule (not recorded which). Some clones in this sample may be carry-over from other donors' samples.

This chain joins TRBV11-2 and TRBJ2-7; no definite D call. Germline CDR1 and CDR2: SGHAT and FQNNGV. The CDR3 loop spans 13 amino acids. The V end lost 3 bases, the J end lost 6 bases, and 12 bases lay between the germline ends. This CDR3 reads CASSLSGSSEQYF. CDR3 sequence (DNA): TGTGCCAGCAGCTTGTCTGGATCGTCCGAGCAGTACTTC. The full variable domain, its missing parts supplied by reference TRBV11-2 and TRBJ2-7, is EAGVAQSPRYKIIEKRQSVAFWCNPISGHATLYWYQQILGQGPKLLIQFQNNGVVDDSQLPKDRFSAERLKGVDSTLKIQPAKLEDSAVYLCASSLSGSSEQYFGPGTRLTVT.

This clone is judged medium-sized. The V and J genes are TRBV13 and TRBJ1-2, with 10 bases aligning to TRBD1. This CDR3 is built from 15 residues. Germline-derived CDR1 and CDR2 are PRHDT and FYEKMQ (reference sequence). V shed 3 bases, J shed 1 base, and the junction held 2 bases outside the gene matches. CDR3 sequence (DNA): TGTGCCAGCAGCTTTGGACAGGGGGATAACTATGGCTACACCTTC. This codes for CASSFGQGDNYGYTF.

This clone was seen repeatedly, ten times or more. The chain uses TRBV5-4 and TRBJ2-3; TRBD2 matches 11 bases. With 4 bases clipped from V and 2 bases from J, the junction kept 3 bases outside the gene matches. The CDR3 is made up of 15 amino acids. Germline V lookup: CDR1 SGHNT, CDR2 YYREEE (reference sequence). This CDR3 reads CASSRSGRATDTQYF. CDR3 in DNA: TGTGCCAGCAGCCGTAGCGGGAGGGCCACAGATACGCAGTATTTT.

The J gene is TRBJ2-1, the V gene TRBV27; D unresolved. Near its end, the DNA agrees better with TRBJ2-4, so the J call may be wrong. The CDR3 has 13 residues. CDR1 is MNHEY, CDR2 SMNVEV, per germline (reference sequence). In nucleotides, the CDR3 is TGTGCCAGCAGTTTACAGGAATACAATGATCAGTACTTC. This encodes CASSLQEYNDQYF.

The chain combines TRBV28 with TRBJ2-7, with D possibly TRBD2 on 6 matching bases. The CDR3 contains 12 residues. Germline V lookup: CDR1 MDHEN, CDR2 SYDVKM. The CDR3 loop reads CDNGGNSYEQYF. CDR3 sequence (DNA): TGTGACAACGGCGGGAACTCCTACGAGCAGTACTTC. Full variable domain (remainder filled in from reference TRBV28 and TRBJ2-7): DVKVTQSSRYLVKRTGEKVFLECVQDMDHENMFWYRQDPGLGLRLIYFSYDVKMKEKGDIPEGYSVSREKKERFSLILESASTNQTSMYLCDNGGNSYEQYFGPGTRLTVT.

This clone was seen at least ten times. The chain has TRBV4-1 and TRBJ2-3, with D possibly being TRBD2 (6 bases). The CDR3 extends over 16 amino acids. Trimming removed 1 base from V and 2 bases from J, with 13 bases in between. CDR1 MGHRA and CDR2 YSYEKL come from the germline V gene. CDR3 in amino acids: CASSQGVREDTDTQYF. As DNA, the CDR3 is TGCGCCAGCAGCCAAGGGGTGCGGGAAGACACAGATACGCAGTATTTT.

The table lists this clone with many counts. The V call is TRBV12-3 or TRBV12-4, the J call TRBJ2-3; no reliable D call. V lost 4 bases, J lost 2 bases, and 16 bases lay in between. The CDR3 consists of 16 residues. The CDR3, as DNA: TGTGCCAGCAGTTCCAACGCCGGGTACTCCACAGATACGCAGTATTTT. This encodes CASSSNAGYSTDTQYF.

Many counts were recorded for this clone. The sample contains more than one DNA sequence encoding this CDR3. This chain uses TRBV3-1 with TRBJ2-7; 7 nucleotides agree with TRBD1. The V segment lost 1 base and the J segment 7 bases; nucleotides outside the gene matches: 13. This CDR3 region has 16 residues. From germline, CDR1 is LGHDT and CDR2 YNNKEL (reference sequence). As DNA, the CDR3 is TGTGCCAGCAGCCAAGGTACACGGACAGGATATGGGGAGCAGTACTTC. This gives the protein CASSQGTRTGYGEQYF.

This clone has at least ten counts. At the DNA level, this CDR3 is encoded by other sequences in the same sample as well. This chain links TRBV30 with TRBJ1-2; 8 bases are a match to TRBD1. Germline-derived CDR1 and CDR2 are GTSNPN and SVGIG (reference sequence). This CDR3 contains 17 residues. V shed 0 bases, J shed 7 bases, and the junction held 16 bases outside the gene matches. The CDR3 protein is CAWSVGPQGAPKSGYTF. In DNA form, the CDR3 reads TGTGCCTGGAGTGTTGGGCCCCAGGGGGCGCCGAAGTCTGGCTACACCTTC. Filled out from reference TRBV30 and TRBJ1-2, the complete variable domain reads SQTIHQWPATLVQPVGSPLSLECTVEGTSNPNLYWYRQAAGRGLQLLFYSVGIGQISSEVPQNLSASRPQDRQFILSSKKLLLSDSGFYLCAWSVGPQGAPKSGYTFGSGTRLTVV.

The chain combines TRBV18 with TRBJ2-7; the match to TRBD1 covers 9 bases. In germline, CDR1 is KGHSH, CDR2 LQKENI. There are 18 residues in the CDR3. V dropped 1 base and J dropped 2; count of bases not matched to a gene: 12. The DNA of the CDR3 is TGTGCCAGCTCACCACGATCCCCGGGGACAGGGACGGCCTACGAGCAGTACTTC. Its translation is CASSPRSPGTGTAYEQYF. Using reference TRBV18 and TRBJ2-7 for the parts outside the CDR3, the full variable domain is NAGVMQNPRHLVRRRGQEARLRCSPMKGHSHVYWYRQLPEEGLKFMVYLQKENIIDESGMPKERFSAEFPKEGPSILRIQQVVRGDSAAYFCASSPRSPGTGTAYEQYFGPGTRLTVT.

To note about this clone: Other nucleotide sequences in the sample specify the same CDR3. The rearrangement links TRBV4-2 to TRBJ2-1; TRBD2 matches 9 bases. Germline V gene data show CDR1 as LGHNA and CDR2 as YNFKEQ. Unmatched junction bases numbered 23, after V lost 4 bases and J lost 7 bases. The CDR3 has 20 amino acids. CDR3 sequence (DNA): TGTGCCAGCAGCCCGCAAGGGGGCACAGCGGGAGGTACGGGGTGGAATGAGCAGTTCTTC. Encoded protein: CASSPQGGTAGGTGWNEQFF.

This clone was detected ten times or more. The chain couples TRBV18 to TRBJ2-1; D not resolved. Trimming removed 0 bases from V and 7 bases from J, with 4 bases in between. The CDR3 runs to 12 residues. Germline V gene lookup returns CDR1 KGHSH and CDR2 LQKENI. The CDR3 DNA sequence: TGTGCCAGCTCACCACCGGTAAATGAGCAGTTCTTC. Translated, it gives CASSPPVNEQFF.

This clone is judged medium-sized. This chain's CDR3 is CASSQDQGNVDTQYF. CDR3 DNA sequence: TGCGCCAGCAGCCAAGATCAGGGAAACGTGGATACGCAGTATTTT. The chain recombines TRBV4-3 with TRBJ2-3; D possibly corresponds to TRBD1 (5 bases). The CDR3 runs to 15 residues. With 0 bases removed from V and 6 bases from J, the gap between germline ends came to 13 bases. The germline CDR1 and CDR2 sequences are LGHNA and YSLEER.

This clone is labeled medium-sized (0.01 to 0.1%). The chain employs TRBV28 and TRBJ2-7; D uncertain. V was trimmed by 5 bases and J by 4 bases, leaving 6 bases between them. This CDR3 has 11 amino acids. The V gene's germline CDR1 is MDHEN and CDR2 SYDVKM. The CDR3 DNA sequence: TGTGCCAGCAGTAATTTTTACGAGCAGTACTTC. This sequence encodes CASSNFYEQYF.

This rearrangement joins TRBV7-6 to TRBJ2-7, with a possible D match to TRBD1 (7 bases). The V gene lost 4 bases and the J gene lost 3 bases, with 19 bases spanning the gap. Germline lookup yields CDR1 SGHVS and CDR2 FNYEAQ. The CDR3 sequence is 16 residues long. This CDR3 reads CASSSGAGGVYYEQYF. For the CDR3, the DNA is TGTGCCAGCAGCTCGGGAGCAGGGGGAGTCTACTACGAGCAGTACTTC.

In this sample, this clone turned up many times. Different DNA sequences within this sample yield the same CDR3. The chain has TRBV30 and TRBJ2-4, with 12 positions matching TRBD2. The CDR3 length is 17 residues. V trimming: 4 bases; J trimming: 0 bases; junction bases outside the gene matches: 7. CDR1 is GTSNPN and CDR2 is SVGIG in the germline V gene (reference sequence). The CDR3 region is CAWNIPGLAGAKNIQYF. CDR3 nucleotide sequence: TGTGCCTGGAATATCCCGGGACTAGCGGGAGCCAAAAACATTCAGTACTTC.

In its sample, this clone was seen many times. The rearrangement joins TRBV30 to TRBJ2-3; D is possibly TRBD2 (6 bases). Germline V lookup: CDR1 GTSNPN, CDR2 SVGIG (reference sequence). The length of the CDR3 is 14 residues. Trimming removed 3 bases at V and 5 bases at J, with 15 bases between. CDR3 in amino acids: CAWRRTLGGDTQYF. CDR3 bases: TGTGCCTGGAGAAGGACTCTCGGGGGAGATACGCAGTATTTT.

Regarding this clone: At one boundary the junction diverges from the germline segment, which might be a read error. This chain connects TRBV27 to TRBJ2-5, with 10 nucleotides matching TRBD2. Germline V lookup: CDR1 MNHEY, CDR2 SMNVEV (reference sequence). This CDR3 is built from 15 residues. The CDR3 region has the DNA TGTGACAGCAGTCCGTTCCTAGCGGGAGCAGAGAACCAGTACTTC. Translated, it gives CDSSPFLAGAENQYF.

This clone came up many times. The chain recombines TRBV4-1 with TRBJ2-1, with TRBD1 identical over 12 bases. From germline, CDR1 is MGHRA and CDR2 YSYEKL. V trimming: 3 bases; J trimming: 7 bases; junction bases outside the gene matches: 13. The CDR3 sequence is 18 residues long. In DNA, the CDR3 is TGCGCCAGCAGCCACTATACAGCACCGGGACAGGGGGCAAATGAGCAGTTCTTC. Protein product: CASSHYTAPGQGANEQFF.

This clone was detected ten times or more. The CDR3: CASSLARETQYF. In nucleotides, the CDR3 is TGTGCCAGCAGCTTGGCTCGAGAGACCCAGTACTTC. V is TRBV7-9 and J is TRBJ2-5; no firm D call. V shed 3 bases and J shed 4 bases, with 6 bases lying between them. Germline CDR1 reads SEHNR; CDR2 reads FQNEAQ (reference sequence). This CDR3 spans 12 amino acids.

This clone was detected many times. The gene calls are TRBV7-9 and TRBJ2-1; D unresolved. Trimming cost V 5 bases and J 9 bases, with 14 bases left between them. CDR3 size: 13 residues. Per the germline V gene, CDR1 is SEHNR and CDR2 is FQNEAQ (reference sequence). The CDR3 is CASSLHGRSEQFF. The CDR3 nucleotides are TGTGCCAGCAGCCTACATGGGCGGAGTGAGCAGTTCTTC.

This clone has only a few counts. One junction end disagrees with the germline gene, perhaps due to a read error. This sequence joins TRBV28 and TRBJ1-5; D is unresolved. This CDR3 is built from 15 residues. The germline CDR1 and CDR2 sequences are MDHEN and SYDVKM. The CDR3 DNA reads TGTGCCAGTGCCAGGAGGGAAATTAGCAGTCAGCCCCAGCATTTT. Protein product: CASARREISSQPQHF.

There are many counts of this clone. This clone may be a read error of a much larger clone one base away. This chain connects TRBV28 to TRBJ1-2; D gene unclear. The CDR3 totals 15 residues. Germline CDR1 and CDR2: MDHEN and SYDVKM. The chain's CDR3 is CTSSTYMTPGYGYTF. Written as DNA, the CDR3 is TGTACCAGCAGTACTTACATGACACCCGGCTATGGCTACACCTTC.

Concerning this clone itself: The CDR3 does not close with the conserved phenylalanine or tryptophan, likely indicating a read error. The chain links TRBV11-2 to TRBJ2-3; D gene ambiguous. CDR1 is SGHAT, CDR2 FQNNGV, per germline. This CDR3 comprises 15 residues. Deletions cut 5 bases from V and 2 bases from J, with 14 bases between. The CDR3 here is CASSRPGLITDTQYL. CDR3 in DNA: TGTGCCAGCAGCCGACCGGGCCTTATCACAGATACGCAGTATCTT.

The table lists this clone with many counts. The V gene is TRBV5-1, the J gene TRBJ2-3; 13 bases fit TRBD2. Germline lookup yields CDR1 SGHRS and CDR2 YFSETQ. This CDR3 region has 17 residues. After removal of 4 bases from V and 5 bases from J, the junction contained 10 bases not matched to a gene. In DNA, the CDR3 is TGCGCCAGCAGCCACGGACTAGCGGGAGTCGTTGGAGATACGCAGTATTTT. Encoded protein: CASSHGLAGVVGDTQYF.

This clone showed up many times. J is TRBJ2-1 and V is TRBV5-5; 8 bases fit TRBD2. Germline assignment: CDR1 SGHKS and CDR2 YYEKEE (reference sequence). With V trimmed by 3 bases and J by 10 bases, 21 bases remained unmatched. This CDR3 region has 18 residues. The CDR3 DNA reads TGTGCCAGCAGCTATTCTTTTGTGGGACTAGAAAGAGGCAGCGAGCAGTTCTTC. Translating gives CASSYSFVGLERGSEQFF.

The chain carries TRBV27 and TRBJ2-7, with 7 positions matching TRBD2. Germline V lookup: CDR1 MNHEY, CDR2 SMNVEV (reference sequence). There are 14 residues in the CDR3. The trim removed 4 bases at V and 7 bases at J, leaving 10 bases unmatched. In nucleotides, the CDR3 is TGTGCCAGCAGTTACCGCGGGAGTCTCCAAGAGCAGTACTTC. This translates into CASSYRGSLQEQYF.